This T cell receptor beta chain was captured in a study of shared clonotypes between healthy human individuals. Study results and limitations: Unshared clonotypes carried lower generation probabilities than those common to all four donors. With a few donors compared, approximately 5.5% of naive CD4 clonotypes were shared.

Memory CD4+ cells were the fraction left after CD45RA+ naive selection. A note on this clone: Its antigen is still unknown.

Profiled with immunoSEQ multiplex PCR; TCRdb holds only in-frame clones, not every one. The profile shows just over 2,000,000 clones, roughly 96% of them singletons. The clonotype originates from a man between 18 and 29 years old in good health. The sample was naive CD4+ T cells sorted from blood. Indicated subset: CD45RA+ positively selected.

The CDR3 loop is CAWSQGPPGEQYF. The CDR3 coding sequence is TGTGCCTGGAGTCAGGGGCCGCCTGGGGAGCAGTACTTC. The chain joins TRBV30 to TRBJ2-7; the D gene is possibly TRBD1 (6 bases). The CDR3 consists of 13 residues. Trimming pared 2 bases from V and 7 bases from J, leaving 15 bases between. The germline CDR1 and CDR2 sequences are GTSNPN and SVGIG (reference sequence).